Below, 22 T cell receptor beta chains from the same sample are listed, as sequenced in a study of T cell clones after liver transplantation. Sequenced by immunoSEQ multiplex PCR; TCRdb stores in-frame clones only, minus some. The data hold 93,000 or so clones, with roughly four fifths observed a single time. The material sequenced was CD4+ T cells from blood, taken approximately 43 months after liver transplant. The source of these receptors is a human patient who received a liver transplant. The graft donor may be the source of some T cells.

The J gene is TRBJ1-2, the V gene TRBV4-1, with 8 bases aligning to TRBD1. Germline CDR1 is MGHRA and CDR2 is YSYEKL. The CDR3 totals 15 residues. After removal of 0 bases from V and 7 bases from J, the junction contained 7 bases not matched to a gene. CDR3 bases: TGCGCCAGCAGCCAAGAGGACAGGGAGTCGGGTGGCTACACCTTC. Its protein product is CASSQEDRESGGYTF.

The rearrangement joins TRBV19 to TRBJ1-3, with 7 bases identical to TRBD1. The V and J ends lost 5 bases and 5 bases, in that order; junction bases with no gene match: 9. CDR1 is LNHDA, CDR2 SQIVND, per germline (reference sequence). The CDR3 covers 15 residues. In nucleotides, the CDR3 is TGTGCCAGTAGTCCCTCTCGACAGGGACGAAACACCATATATTTT. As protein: CASSPSRQGRNTIYF.

DNA for the CDR3: TGTGCCAGCAGTGAAGGGGTCCGGGATGGCTACACCTTC. This gives the protein CASSEGVRDGYTF. This chain links TRBV6-1 with TRBJ1-2; no definite D call. Germline CDR1 and CDR2: MNHNS and SASEGT. The CDR3 length is 13 residues. V lost 1 base and J lost 6, with 9 bases in between.

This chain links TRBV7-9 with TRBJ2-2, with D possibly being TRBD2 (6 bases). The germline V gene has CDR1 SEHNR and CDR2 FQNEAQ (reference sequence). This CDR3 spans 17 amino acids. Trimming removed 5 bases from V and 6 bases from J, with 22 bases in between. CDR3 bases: TGTGCCAGCAGCCGTCTCGGGGGTACAGGTTCCCCCGGGGAGCTGTTTTTT. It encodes CASSRLGGTGSPGELFF.

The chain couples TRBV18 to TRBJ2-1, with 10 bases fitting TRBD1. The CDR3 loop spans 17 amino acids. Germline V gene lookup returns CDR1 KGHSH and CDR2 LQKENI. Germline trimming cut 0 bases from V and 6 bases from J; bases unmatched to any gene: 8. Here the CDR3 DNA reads TGTGCCAGCTCACCACCATTCGGGACAGGGGACAGCAATGAGCAGTTCTTC. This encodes CASSPPFGTGDSNEQFF.

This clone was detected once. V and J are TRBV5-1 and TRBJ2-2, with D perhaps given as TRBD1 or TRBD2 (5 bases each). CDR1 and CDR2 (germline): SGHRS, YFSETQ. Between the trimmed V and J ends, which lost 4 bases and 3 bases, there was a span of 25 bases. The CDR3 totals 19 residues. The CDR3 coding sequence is TGCGCCAGCAGCGCCCTCGGGACCCACACCCCAAGGGACACCGGGGAGCTGTTTTTT. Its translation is CASSALGTHTPRDTGELFF.

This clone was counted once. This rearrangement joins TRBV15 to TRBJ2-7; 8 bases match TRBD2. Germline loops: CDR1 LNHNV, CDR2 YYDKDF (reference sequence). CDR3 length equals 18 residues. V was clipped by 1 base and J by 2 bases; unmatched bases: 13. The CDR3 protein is CATSRGVGLAGIPYEQYF. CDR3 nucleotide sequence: TGTGCCACCAGCAGAGGGGTAGGGCTAGCGGGCATACCCTACGAGCAGTACTTC.

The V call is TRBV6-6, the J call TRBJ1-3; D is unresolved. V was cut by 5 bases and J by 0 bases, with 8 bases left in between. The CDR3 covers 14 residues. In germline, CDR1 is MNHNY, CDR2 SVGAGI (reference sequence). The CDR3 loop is CASSQSSSGNTIYF. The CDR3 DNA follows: TGTGCCAGCAGTCAGAGTTCCTCTGGAAACACCATATATTTT.

The CDR3 spells CASRSPSTGELFF. The DNA for the CDR3 is TGTGCCAGCAGATCACCCAGCACCGGGGAGCTGTTTTTT. This chain connects TRBV2 to TRBJ2-2; D gene ambiguous. Germline-derived CDR1 and CDR2 are SNHLY and FYNNEI. The ends were cut back, 6 bases at V and 4 bases at J, with 9 bases in the middle. This CDR3 is built from 13 residues.

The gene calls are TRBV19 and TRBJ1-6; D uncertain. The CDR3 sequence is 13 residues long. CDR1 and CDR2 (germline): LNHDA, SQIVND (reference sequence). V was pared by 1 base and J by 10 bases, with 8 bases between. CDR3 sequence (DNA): TGTGCCAGTAGTATAGGGATACGGTCACCCCTCCACTTT. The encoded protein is CASSIGIRSPLHF. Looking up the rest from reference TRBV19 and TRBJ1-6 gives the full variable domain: DGGITQSPKYLFRKEGQNVTLSCEQNLNHDAMYWYRQDPGQGLRLIYYSQIVNDFQKGDIAEGYSVSREKKESFPLTVTSAQKNPTAFYLCASSIGIRSPLHFGNGTRLTVT.

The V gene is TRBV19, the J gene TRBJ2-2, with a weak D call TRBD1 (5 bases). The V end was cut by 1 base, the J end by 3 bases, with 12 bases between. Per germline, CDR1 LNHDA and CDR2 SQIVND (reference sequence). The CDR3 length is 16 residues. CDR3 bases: TGTGCCAGTAGTATAGCAGCAGGGTTGGACACCGGGGAGCTGTTTTTT. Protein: CASSIAAGLDTGELFF.

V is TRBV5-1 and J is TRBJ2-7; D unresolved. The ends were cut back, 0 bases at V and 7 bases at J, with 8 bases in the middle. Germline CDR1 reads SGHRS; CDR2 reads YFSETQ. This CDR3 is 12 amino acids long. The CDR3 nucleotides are TGCGCCAGCAGCTTGGCCTTAGGGGAGCAGTACTTC. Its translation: CASSLALGEQYF.

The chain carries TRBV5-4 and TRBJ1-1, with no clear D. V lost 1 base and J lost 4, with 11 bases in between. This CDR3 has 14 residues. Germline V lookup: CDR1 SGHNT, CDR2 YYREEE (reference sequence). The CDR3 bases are TGTGCCAGCAGCTTGAGAGGACTTTTCACTGAAGCTTTCTTT. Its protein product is CASSLRGLFTEAFF.

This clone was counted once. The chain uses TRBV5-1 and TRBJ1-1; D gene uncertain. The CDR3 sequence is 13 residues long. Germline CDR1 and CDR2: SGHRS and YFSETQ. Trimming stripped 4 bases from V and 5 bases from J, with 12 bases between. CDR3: CASSGMGGTEAFF. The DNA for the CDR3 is TGCGCCAGCAGCGGAATGGGAGGAACTGAAGCTTTCTTT.

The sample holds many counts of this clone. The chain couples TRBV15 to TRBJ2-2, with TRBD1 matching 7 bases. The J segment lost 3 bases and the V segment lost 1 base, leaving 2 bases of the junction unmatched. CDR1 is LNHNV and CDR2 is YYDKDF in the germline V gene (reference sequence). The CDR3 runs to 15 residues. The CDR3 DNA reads TGTGCCACCAGCAGAGTCGACAGGGACACCGGGGAGCTGTTTTTT. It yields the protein CATSRVDRDTGELFF.

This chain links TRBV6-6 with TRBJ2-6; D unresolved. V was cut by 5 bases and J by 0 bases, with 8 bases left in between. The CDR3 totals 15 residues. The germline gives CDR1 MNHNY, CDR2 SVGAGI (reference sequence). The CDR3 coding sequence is TGTGCCAGCAGTCATCTAAACTCTGGGGCCAACGTCCTGACTTTC. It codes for CASSHLNSGANVLTF.

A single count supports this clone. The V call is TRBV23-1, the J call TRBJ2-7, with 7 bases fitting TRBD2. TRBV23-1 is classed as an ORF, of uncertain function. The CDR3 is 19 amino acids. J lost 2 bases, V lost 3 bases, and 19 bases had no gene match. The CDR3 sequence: CASSQDPNGGSRSPYEQYF. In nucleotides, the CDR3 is TGCGCCAGCAGTCAGGACCCTAATGGCGGGAGCCGTTCACCCTACGAGCAGTACTTC.

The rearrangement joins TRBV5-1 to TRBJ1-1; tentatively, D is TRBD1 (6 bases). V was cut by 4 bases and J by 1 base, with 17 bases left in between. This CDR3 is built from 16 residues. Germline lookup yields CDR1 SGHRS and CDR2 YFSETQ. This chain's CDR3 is CASSPRGAAENTEAFF. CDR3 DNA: TGCGCCAGCAGCCCTAGGGGGGCTGCGGAGAACACTGAAGCTTTCTTT. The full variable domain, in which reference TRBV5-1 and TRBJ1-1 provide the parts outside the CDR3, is KAGVTQTPRYLIKTRGQQVTLSCSPISGHRSVSWYQQTPGQGLQFLFEYFSETQRNKGNFPGRFSGRQFSNSRSEMNVSTLELGDSALYLCASSPRGAAENTEAFFGQGTRLTVV.

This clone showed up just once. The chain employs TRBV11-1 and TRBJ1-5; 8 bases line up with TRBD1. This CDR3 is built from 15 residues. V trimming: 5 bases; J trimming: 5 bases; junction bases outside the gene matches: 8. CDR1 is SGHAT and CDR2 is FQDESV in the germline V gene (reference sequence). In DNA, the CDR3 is TGTGCCAGCAGCCCCGGACAGGGCCCCCATCAGCCCCAGCATTTT. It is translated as CASSPGQGPHQPQHF.

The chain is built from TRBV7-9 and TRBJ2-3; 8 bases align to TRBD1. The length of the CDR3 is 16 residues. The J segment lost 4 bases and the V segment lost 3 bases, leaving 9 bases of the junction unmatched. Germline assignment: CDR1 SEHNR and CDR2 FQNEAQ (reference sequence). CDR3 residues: CASSFRTGKVSDTQYF. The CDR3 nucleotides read TGTGCCAGCAGCTTTCGGACAGGGAAGGTATCAGATACGCAGTATTTT.

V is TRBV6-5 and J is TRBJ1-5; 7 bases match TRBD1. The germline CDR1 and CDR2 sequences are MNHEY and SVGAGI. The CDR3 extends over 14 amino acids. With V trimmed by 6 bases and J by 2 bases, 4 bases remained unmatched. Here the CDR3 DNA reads TGTGCCAGCAGCCTCGGACAGGGCAATCAGCCCCAGCATTTT. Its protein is CASSLGQGNQPQHF.

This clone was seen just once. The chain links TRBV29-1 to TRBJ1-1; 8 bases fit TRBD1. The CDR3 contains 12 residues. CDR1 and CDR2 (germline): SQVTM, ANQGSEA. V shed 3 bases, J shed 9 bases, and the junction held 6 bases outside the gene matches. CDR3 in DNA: TGCAGCGTTGAGGGCAGGGGGCCTCAAGCTTTCTTT. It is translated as CSVEGRGPQAFF.